The subject of this entry is one T cell receptor (beta chain). The data derive from a study of T cell changes during pregnancy in multiple sclerosis. CDR3 size: 13 residues. Trimming at V came to 6 bases and at J to 6 bases, leaving 4 bases not matched to a gene. Germline V gene sequence: CDR1 MNHEY, CDR2 SVGAGI. Assay used: immunoSEQ multiplex PCR; TCRdb lists only in-frame clones, some missing. The sample yields about 41,000 clones, approximately 90% seen once. Sequencing was performed on CD8+ T cells from peripheral blood mononuclear cells, taken in the third trimester of pregnancy. This clonotype originated in a female donor with multiple sclerosis, enrolled in a pregnancy study. The J gene is TRBJ2-2, the V gene TRBV6-5, with TRBD1 matching 7 bases. The CDR3 DNA sequence: TGTGCCAGCAGGCCGACAGGGCCCGGGGAGCTGTTTTTT. This gives the protein CASRPTGPGELFF.